A selection of T cell receptor beta chains follows, all from one sample in a study of T cell repertoires in aging, cancer and after chemotherapy. A single record per CDR3 protein comes from TCRdb applying MiXCR to the multiplex PCR reads. The table records about 2,900 distinct CDR3 sequences, around 35% of them present only once. Input material: blood. These receptors came from a human donor with a solid tumor. The CDR3 runs from the conserved cysteine through the conserved F or W. A D gene is named only where the DNA matches it firmly. Size is omitted from some rows. Given values are once, few, many or a class for expanded clones.

V gene: TRBV29-1
J gene: TRBJ1-2
D gene: TRBD1
clone size: NA
CDR3 DNA: TGCAGCGTCAAACGGACAGGGGATGGCTACACCTTC
CDR3 protein: CSVKRTGDGYTF

V gene: TRBV24-1
J gene: TRBJ1-3
D gene: TRBD1
clone size: NA
CDR3 DNA: TGTGCCACCAGTGATGGACAGGTCTCTGGAAACACCATATATTTT
CDR3 protein: CATSDGQVSGNTIYF

V gene: TRBV5-4
J gene: TRBJ2-5
D gene: TRBD1
clone size: NA
CDR3 DNA: TGCGCCAGCAGCTTTACAGGGGGCAGGGAGACCCAGTACTTC
CDR3 protein: CASSFTGGRETQYF

V gene: TRBV18
J gene: TRBJ1-6
D gene: TRBD1
clone size: few
CDR3 DNA: TGTGCCAGCTCACCAATTCCCGGGACAGGGAATTCACCCCTCCACTTT
CDR3 protein: CASSPIPGTGNSPLHF

V gene: TRBV4-1
J gene: TRBJ2-1
D gene: TRBD2
clone size: NA
CDR3 DNA: TGCGCCAGCAGCCAGGACGGGGAGCGGGGTTTACCCCTGGGTGAGCAGTTCTTC
CDR3 protein: CASSQDGERGLPLGEQFF

V gene: TRBV24-1
J gene: TRBJ2-2
D gene: TRBD2
clone size: NA
CDR3 DNA: TGTGCCACCAGTGACCAGATAGCGGGGGGTAACACCGGGGAGCTGTTTTTT
CDR3 protein: CATSDQIAGGNTGELFF

V gene: TRBV15
J gene: TRBJ2-2
D gene: NA
clone size: NA
CDR3 DNA: TGTGCCACCAGCAGATCTCTACTGATCTCCCCGAGTACTGCCATCGGGGAGCTGTTTTTT
CDR3 protein: CATSRSLLISPSTAIGELFF

V gene: TRBV29-1
J gene: TRBJ2-5
D gene: NA
clone size: medium-sized
CDR3 DNA: TGCAGCGGAAACAGAGCGCAAGAGACCCAGTACTTC
CDR3 protein: CSGNRAQETQYF

V gene: TRBV30
J gene: TRBJ1-6
D gene: TRBD1
clone size: NA
CDR3 DNA: TGTGCCTGGAGGGGACAGAGTAATAATTCACCCCTCCACTTT
CDR3 protein: CAWRGQSNNSPLHF

V gene: TRBV5-1
J gene: TRBJ2-2
D gene: NA
clone size: few
CDR3 DNA: TGCGCCAGCAGCCCAGGACACCTTAACACCGGGGAGCTGTTTTTT
CDR3 protein: CASSPGHLNTGELFF

V gene: TRBV12-3/TRBV12-4
J gene: TRBJ2-1
D gene: TRBD2
clone size: NA
CDR3 DNA: TGTGCCAGCAGTTTCACCCTTACCGGGGGGTACAATGAGCAGTTCTTC
CDR3 protein: CASSFTLTGGYNEQFF

V gene: TRBV5-6
J gene: TRBJ1-2
D gene: NA
clone size: NA
CDR3 DNA: TGTGCCAGCAGCTCGCTGGGTCAATCGACTAACTATGGCTACACCTTC
CDR3 protein: CASSSLGQSTNYGYTF

V gene: TRBV15
J gene: TRBJ2-3
D gene: NA
clone size: few
CDR3 DNA: TGTGCCACCAGCAGAGATCTTCGGGCTTCCACAGATACGCAGTATTTT
CDR3 protein: CATSRDLRASTDTQYF

V gene: TRBV18
J gene: TRBJ2-3
D gene: NA
clone size: NA
CDR3 DNA: TGTGCCAGCTCACCCCTACCACCGTATGGCACAGATACGCAGTATTTT
CDR3 protein: CASSPLPPYGTDTQYF

V gene: TRBV29-1
J gene: TRBJ1-2
D gene: TRBD1
clone size: medium-sized
CDR3 DNA: TGCAGCGTTGACGTAGGGACAGGGTATGGCTACACCTTC
CDR3 protein: CSVDVGTGYGYTF

V gene: TRBV10-3
J gene: TRBJ1-6
D gene: NA
clone size: NA
CDR3 DNA: TGTGCCATCAGTGAGTGGCAGGGCGATAATTCACCCCTCCACTTT
CDR3 protein: CAISEWQGDNSPLHF

V gene: TRBV6-2/TRBV6-3
J gene: TRBJ2-5
D gene: NA
clone size: few
CDR3 DNA: TGTGCCAGCACGGGGGTACAAGAGACCCAGTACTTC
CDR3 protein: CASTGVQETQYF

V gene: TRBV6-5
J gene: TRBJ1-5
D gene: TRBD1
clone size: once
CDR3 DNA: TGTGCCAGCAGTTTGGACAGGGCCCATCAGCCCCAGCATTTT
CDR3 protein: CASSLDRAHQPQHF

V gene: TRBV6-5
J gene: TRBJ2-1
D gene: NA
clone size: medium-sized
CDR3 DNA: TGTGCCAGCAGTTACCGCAGGGACTTCTCCTACAATGAGCAGTTCTTC
CDR3 protein: CASSYRRDFSYNEQFF

V gene: TRBV19
J gene: TRBJ2-7
D gene: TRBD1
clone size: NA
CDR3 DNA: TGTGCCAGTAGCCCGGGACAGGGGGGGGACGAGCAGTACTTC
CDR3 protein: CASSPGQGGDEQYF

V gene: TRBV30
J gene: TRBJ2-7
D gene: TRBD1
clone size: medium-sized
CDR3 DNA: TGTGCCTGGAGTTTATTTCGTGCAGGGGGCCGAGAGCAGTACTTC
CDR3 protein: CAWSLFRAGGREQYF

V gene: TRBV20-1
J gene: TRBJ2-1
D gene: NA
clone size: NA
CDR3 DNA: TGCAGTGCTAGCGACATACGGGGGATTTTCAATGAGCAGTTCTTC
CDR3 protein: CSASDIRGIFNEQFF

V gene: TRBV19
J gene: TRBJ1-1
D gene: NA
clone size: NA
CDR3 DNA: TGTGCCAGTAGTCCCTTGGCAGGTGCAATTGAGAAGAACACTGAAGCTTTCTTT
CDR3 protein: CASSPLAGAIEKNTEAFF

V gene: TRBV27
J gene: TRBJ1-1
D gene: NA
clone size: NA
CDR3 DNA: TGTGTATCGGGGTGGAACACTGAAGCTTTCTTT
CDR3 protein: CVSGWNTEAFF

V gene: TRBV18
J gene: TRBJ1-6
D gene: NA
clone size: few
CDR3 DNA: TGTGCCAGCTCAGAGCTACCTTACCATAATTCACCCCTCCACTTT
CDR3 protein: CASSELPYHNSPLHF

V gene: TRBV5-6
J gene: TRBJ1-2
D gene: NA
clone size: few
CDR3 DNA: TGCGCCAGCACCGCGACTCACCTCGGCGACTATGGCTACACCTTC
CDR3 protein: CASTATHLGDYGYTF

V gene: TRBV14
J gene: TRBJ2-3
D gene: NA
clone size: once
CDR3 DNA: TGTGCCAGCAGCCAAGGCTCGGGATTAGATACGCAGTATTTT
CDR3 protein: CASSQGSGLDTQYF

V gene: TRBV4-3
J gene: TRBJ2-3
D gene: NA
clone size: NA
CDR3 DNA: TGCGCCAGCAGCCAAGGCCACGAGGCGCAGTATTTT
CDR3 protein: CASSQGHEAQYF

V gene: TRBV4-2
J gene: TRBJ2-2
D gene: TRBD2
clone size: few
CDR3 DNA: TGTGCCAGCAGTCCACCGGGACTAGCGGGAACCGGGGAGCTGTTTTTT
CDR3 protein: CASSPPGLAGTGELFF

V gene: TRBV5-4
J gene: TRBJ2-1
D gene: NA
clone size: few
CDR3 DNA: TGTGCCAGCAGCTTATACAGTGGAGATTACAATGAGCAGTTCTTC
CDR3 protein: CASSLYSGDYNEQFF

V gene: TRBV7-2
J gene: TRBJ1-4
D gene: TRBD1
clone size: NA
CDR3 DNA: TGTGCCAGCAGCGAACGTTCGGGACAGGGGGCAAATGAAAAACTGTTTTTT
CDR3 protein: CASSERSGQGANEKLFF

V gene: TRBV19
J gene: TRBJ2-3
D gene: NA
clone size: medium-sized
CDR3 DNA: TGTGCCAGTAGTATCTGGTCAGGCTTACCAGATACGCAGTATTTT
CDR3 protein: CASSIWSGLPDTQYF

V gene: TRBV6-5
J gene: TRBJ2-1
D gene: NA
clone size: NA
CDR3 DNA: TGTGCCAGCAGGGGTTTAAATGAGCAGTTCTTC
CDR3 protein: CASRGLNEQFF

V gene: TRBV30
J gene: TRBJ1-2
D gene: NA
clone size: medium-sized
CDR3 DNA: TGTGCCTGGAGTGAGGGGGACTATGGCTACACCTTC
CDR3 protein: CAWSEGDYGYTF

V gene: TRBV12-3/TRBV12-4
J gene: TRBJ2-1
D gene: TRBD2
clone size: NA
CDR3 DNA: TGTGCCACGCGGGGGGGCCCGTCCTACAATGAGCAGTTCTTC
CDR3 protein: CATRGGPSYNEQFF

V gene: TRBV12-3/TRBV12-4
J gene: TRBJ1-1
D gene: NA
clone size: NA
CDR3 DNA: TGTGCCAGCAGTTCAAGGAGGGCTTGGGTGAACACTGAAGCTTTCTTT
CDR3 protein: CASSSRRAWVNTEAFF

V gene: TRBV29-1
J gene: TRBJ1-1
D gene: NA
clone size: NA
CDR3 DNA: TGCAGCGTTGGGGGGGGAAGGGAGAACACTGAAGCTTTCTTT
CDR3 protein: CSVGGGRENTEAFF

V gene: TRBV9
J gene: TRBJ1-1
D gene: TRBD1
clone size: NA
CDR3 DNA: TGTGCCAGCAGAGCCGGGACAGCCAGAAACACTGAAGCTTTCTTT
CDR3 protein: CASRAGTARNTEAFF

V gene: TRBV19
J gene: TRBJ2-1
D gene: TRBD2
clone size: medium-sized
CDR3 DNA: TGTGCCAGTAGTATAGATGCGCCTAGCGGGGGAAGTTTCTACAATGAGCAGTTCTTC
CDR3 protein: CASSIDAPSGGSFYNEQFF

V gene: TRBV5-6
J gene: TRBJ2-1
D gene: NA
clone size: medium-sized
CDR3 DNA: TGTGCCAGCAGTTCCTACCATGAGCAGTTCTTC
CDR3 protein: CASSSYHEQFF

V gene: TRBV12-3/TRBV12-4
J gene: TRBJ2-2
D gene: NA
clone size: NA
CDR3 DNA: TGTGCCAGCACCGGTAGCCGAACCCCCCCCCATTCCGGGGAGCTGTTTTTT
CDR3 protein: CASTGSRTPPHSGELFF

V gene: TRBV6-1
J gene: TRBJ1-2
D gene: TRBD1
clone size: NA
CDR3 DNA: TGTGCCAGCGGCCGAGGACAGGGCACCCATAACTATGGCTACACCTTC
CDR3 protein: CASGRGQGTHNYGYTF

V gene: TRBV6-5
J gene: TRBJ1-1
D gene: TRBD1
clone size: few
CDR3 DNA: TGTGCCAGCAGTTACGGGACAGGGGGCTTGAACACTGAAGCTTTCTTT
CDR3 protein: CASSYGTGGLNTEAFF

V gene: TRBV24-1
J gene: TRBJ1-5
D gene: NA
clone size: NA
CDR3 DNA: TGTGCCACCAGTGAAATTCGGCCCCAGCATTTT
CDR3 protein: CATSEIRPQHF

V gene: TRBV6-5
J gene: TRBJ2-3
D gene: NA
clone size: NA
CDR3 DNA: TGTGCCAGCAGTTACGGTCGAAGGACAGATACGCAGTATTTT
CDR3 protein: CASSYGRRTDTQYF

V gene: TRBV15
J gene: TRBJ2-1
D gene: TRBD2
clone size: NA
CDR3 DNA: TGTGCCACCAGCAGAGGCGGGGGGGGGGTAGTCAATGAGCAGTTCTTC
CDR3 protein: CATSRGGGGVVNEQFF